This T cell receptor (beta chain) was recovered during a study of blood T cell repertoires in COVID-19 (dated by TCRdb to 2020 to 2021). Background on the whole study: Collaborator samples came from the United States, Italy and Spain and covered acute and convalescent phases of COVID-19. The sample metadata nearly always contained a de-identified subject ID, COVID-19 status, age in years and sex. Samples were obtained from the ongoing ImmuneRACE study (first 160 participants) and from 1,000 to 1,500 subjects provided by 6 global collaborators. The repertoires were released in a freely available public database meant as a resource for research on the immune response to SARS-CoV-2. The dataset comprised deeply sampled blood TCRbeta repertoires from subjects exposed to, actively infected with, or recovered from COVID-19. The material from the prospective study consisted of cDNA or gDNA derived from T cells, B-cell-depleted T cells, or PBMCs. Where available, HLA class I and class II types were taken from metadata supplied by the sample provider and were not determined by assay-based typing. What the study reported, not specific to this receptor: The amount of clinical and demographic metadata varied by source and participant and was provided uncurated.

In Seattle, one collaborating source enrolled patients while the infection was active and tracked those patients longitudinally over the course of disease. Whole blood was collected in K2EDTA tubes by collaborating institutions according to the institutions' own protocols. Collaborator samples were shipped for TCRbeta analysis as frozen whole blood, isolated PBMCs, or DNA extracted from either sample type. Compared with germline, V lacks 4 bases and J lacks 2 bases; bases without a gene match: 4. The CDR3 sequence holds 13 residues, the cysteine and phenylalanine included. The only DNA kept is the CDR3, 39 bases in frame from the first base. Sequences SQVTM (CDR1) and ANQGSEA (CDR2) are obtained from the germline V gene. Points on this clone: The target of this receptor is not known. No base-level quality is on record; no much larger clone is a single base apart.

The immunoSEQ Assay, a bias-controlled multiplex PCR, was used to amplify TCRbeta CDR3 regions from genomic DNA. The original pipeline was this. The number of nucleated cells in each sample was estimated from the amplification of reference gene primers within the assay. Sequence reads were collapsed and filtered to measure the absolute abundance of every unique TCRbeta CDR3 rearrangement. For each sample, productive Simpson clonality was calculated as the square root of Simpson's diversity index over productive rearrangements. The table was pulled from immuneACCESS by TCRdb, which kept in-frame rearrangements only. Such tables lose some clones; where checked, under half of the loss comes from unresolved V genes, and the rest has no known cause. V and J calls and clone size come straight from that table; D and trimming were deduced from the DNA. This sample comprises a few hundred thousand clones, around nine tenths of them detected only once. The ten top clones hold around 11% of the sample.

This receptor was taken from a woman in her 30s with COVID-19, enrolled during active disease. The chain joins TRBV29-1 to TRBJ2-7; 8 central bases correspond to TRBD2. Input material: peripheral blood. The nucleotides are TGCAGCGTTGGTAGCGGGAAGGCCTACGAGCAGTACTTC. Protein translation: CSVGSGKAYEQYF.